These 25 T cell receptor beta chains were sequenced from one sample in a study of control samples from healthy donors and cancer patients. TCRdb's copy holds only in-frame clones and misses some; the assay was immunoSEQ multiplex PCR. The sample includes 61,000 or so clones, around 90% of them seen just once. Sequencing used PBMCs. These receptors were obtained from a man aged 55 to 70 with colorectal cancer.

The chain links TRBV6-2 or TRBV6-3 to TRBJ1-4, with no clear D. V lost 0 bases and J lost 7, with 15 bases in between. This CDR3 has 16 residues. The germline CDR1 and CDR2 sequences are MNHEY and SVGEGT. Here the CDR3 reads CASSYSRRESGEKLFF. The CDR3 DNA is TGTGCCAGCAGTTACTCGAGGAGGGAATCAGGTGAAAAACTGTTTTTT.

The rearrangement links TRBV3-1 (or the pseudogene TRBV3-2) to TRBJ2-4; 8 bases match TRBD2. The CDR3 is 14 residues long. Germline assignment: CDR1 LGHDT and CDR2 YNNKEL (reference sequence). Unmatched junction bases numbered 6, after V lost 2 bases and J lost 9 bases. The CDR3: CASSQFPRGGIQYF. CDR3 sequence (DNA): TGTGCCAGCAGCCAATTTCCACGGGGGGGCATTCAGTACTTC.

The chain recombines TRBV5-1 with TRBJ1-5, with D hard to call. V gave up 5 bases and J gave up 4 bases, with 16 bases separating them. This CDR3 is 15 amino acids long. Germline CDR1 SGHRS, CDR2 YFSETQ. CDR3 sequence: CASSPTGFLNQPQHF. The CDR3 DNA reads as TGCGCCAGCAGTCCGACGGGCTTTTTGAATCAGCCCCAGCATTTT.

CDR3 residues: CASLGADRTSGGACPYNEQFF. The CDR3 DNA sequence: TGTGCCAGCCTTGGGGCGGATAGGACTAGCGGGGGGGCGTGCCCCTACAATGAGCAGTTCTTC. V is TRBV21-1 and J is TRBJ2-1; the table's D gene call, TRBD2, was not cross checked with the DNA. TRBV21-1 is a pseudogene. The CDR3 has 21 residues.

The chain recombines TRBV7-6 with TRBJ1-3; D ambiguous. The CDR3 loop spans 14 amino acids. Trimming removed 3 bases at V and 0 bases at J, with 6 bases between. Germline V gene data show CDR1 as SGHVS and CDR2 as FNYEAQ. DNA of the CDR3: TGTGCCAGCAGCTTTGGGATCTCTGGAAACACCATATATTTT. Its protein is CASSFGISGNTIYF.

The chain joins TRBV6-2 or TRBV6-3 to TRBJ2-7; TRBD1 aligns across 10 bases. Germline values: CDR1 MNHEY, CDR2 SVGEGT. V gave up 8 bases and J gave up 5 bases; unmatched junction bases: 12. The CDR3 contains 15 residues. CDR3 bases: TGTGCCAGCCGCCGAGATGGGACAGGGGAAAACGAGCAGTACTTC. This sequence encodes CASRRDGTGENEQYF.

The count of this clone is one. V usage is TRBV11-2 and J usage is TRBJ1-3; 7 bases match TRBD1. The trim removed 0 bases at V and 7 bases at J, leaving 9 bases unmatched. CDR1 and CDR2 (germline): SGHAT, FQNNGV. There are 16 residues in the CDR3. The CDR3 DNA sequence: TGTGCCAGCAGCTTAGAGGCCGGGACAGTGCGCAACACCATATATTTT. Translation gives CASSLEAGTVRNTIYF. The whole variable domain, remainder taken from reference TRBV11-2 and TRBJ1-3, is EAGVAQSPRYKIIEKRQSVAFWCNPISGHATLYWYQQILGQGPKLLIQFQNNGVVDDSQLPKDRFSAERLKGVDSTLKIQPAKLEDSAVYLCASSLEAGTVRNTIYFGEGSWLTVV.

J is TRBJ2-2 and V is TRBV13, with TRBD1 matching 7 bases. The CDR3 consists of 15 residues. CDR1 and CDR2 (germline): PRHDT, FYEKMQ (reference sequence). V was clipped by 5 bases and J by 3 bases; unmatched bases: 6. As DNA, the CDR3 is TGTGCCAGCAGCATACGGACAGGCTACACCGGGGAGCTGTTTTTT. This translates into CASSIRTGYTGELFF.

The chain combines TRBV5-8 with TRBJ1-4; no definite D call. The CDR3 spans 16 residues. CDR1 is SGHTS, CDR2 YDEGEE, per germline. The V and J ends lost 2 bases and 3 bases respectively, with 14 bases between them. Written as DNA, the CDR3 is TGTGCCAGCAGCTTACCCCTCGAGCTATCTAATGAAAAACTGTTTTTT. The encoded protein is CASSLPLELSNEKLFF.

This clone came up once. This sequence joins TRBV19 and TRBJ1-2, with 8 bases identical to TRBD1. Germline-derived CDR1 and CDR2 are LNHDA and SQIVND (reference sequence). V was clipped by 8 bases and J by 6 bases; unmatched bases: 11. CDR3 size: 14 residues. CDR3 DNA: TGTGCCAGTGCTACCCAGGGGGCCGAGGATGGCTACACCTTC. Residues: CASATQGAEDGYTF.

The rearrangement links TRBV11-2 to TRBJ2-3; 10 bases are shared with TRBD1. This CDR3 has 16 amino acids. J was trimmed by 2 bases and V by 4 bases; bases with no gene match: 6. In germline, CDR1 is SGHAT, CDR2 FQNNGV. The CDR3 region is CASSSDRGLSTDTQYF. As DNA, the CDR3 is TGTGCCAGCAGCTCTGACAGGGGGCTTTCCACAGATACGCAGTATTTT.

V and J are TRBV7-6 and TRBJ1-3; TRBD1 matches at 7 bases. The V gene end was trimmed by 5 bases and the J gene end by 4 bases; junction bases not matched to a gene: 5. The CDR3 loop spans 14 amino acids. Germline assignment: CDR1 SGHVS and CDR2 FNYEAQ. The CDR3 protein is CASSRTGDGNTIYF. In DNA, the CDR3 is TGTGCCAGCAGCCGAACAGGGGACGGAAACACCATATATTTT. Drawing the rest from reference TRBV7-6 and TRBJ1-3, the complete variable domain is GAGVSQSPRYKVTKRGQDVALRCDPISGHVSLYWYRQALGQGPEFLTYFNYEAQQDKSGLPNDRFSAERPEGSISTLTIQRTEQRDSAMYRCASSRTGDGNTIYFGEGSWLTVV.

The gene calls are TRBV28 and TRBJ2-1; 8 bases line up with TRBD2. J was trimmed by 3 bases and V by 2 bases; bases with no gene match: 6. Per the germline V gene, CDR1 is MDHEN and CDR2 is SYDVKM. This CDR3 region has 16 residues. The CDR3 protein is CASSLTGRGGYNEQFF. The CDR3, as DNA: TGTGCCAGCAGTTTAACGGGCCGGGGGGGCTACAATGAGCAGTTCTTC.

The chain joins TRBV14 to TRBJ2-3; a weak D match, TRBD2 (6 bases). The CDR3 runs 15 residues. CDR1 and CDR2 (germline): SGHDN, FVKESK. Trimming removed 5 bases at V and 8 bases at J, with 20 bases between. This CDR3 reads CASSTQLGLGGTQYF. The CDR3 DNA sequence: TGTGCCAGCAGCACCCAACTAGGCCTGGGGGGTACGCAGTATTTT.

The chain recombines TRBV2 with TRBJ2-7, with 8 bases fitting TRBD1. Germline V lookup: CDR1 SNHLY, CDR2 FYNNEI. This CDR3 is built from 14 residues. V lost 7 bases, J lost 1 base, and 6 bases stayed unmatched. In nucleotides, the CDR3 is TGTGCCAGCAAATACCGGGACAGGTCCTACGAGCAGTACTTC. Its translation: CASKYRDRSYEQYF.

CDR3 bases: TGCGCCAGCGGCGAGACGGGACTAGCAAGCGAGCAGTACTTC. Amino acids: CASGETGLASEQYF. The chain uses TRBV5-1 and TRBJ2-7; 9 positions match TRBD2. CDR3 length: 14 amino acids. Germline values: CDR1 SGHRS, CDR2 YFSETQ. The ends lost 7 bases at V and 6 bases at J; junction bases unmatched: 11.

V gene TRBV11-3 combines with J gene TRBJ2-2; either TRBD1 or TRBD2 may supply D (6 bases each). Trimming cost V 1 base and J 2 bases, with 23 bases left between them. Germline CDR1 and CDR2: SGHNT and YENEEA. The CDR3 totals 20 residues. CDR3 in amino acids: CASSLGGARRGAGNTGELFF. The CDR3 coding sequence is TGTGCCAGCAGCTTAGGCGGGGCCAGGAGGGGGGCCGGTAACACCGGGGAGCTGTTTTTT.

This rearrangement joins TRBV14 to TRBJ1-2; maybe TRBD1 (5 bases). Germline CDR1 and CDR2: SGHDN and FVKESK. The CDR3 loop spans 15 amino acids. V was clipped by 3 bases and J by 4 bases, with 15 bases between them. The DNA of the CDR3 is TGTGCCAGCAGCCATGGGACGATCAAGGGCTATGGCTACACCTTC. Its protein product is CASSHGTIKGYGYTF.

CDR3 protein: CASSPSPAGNQPQHF. CDR3 nucleotide sequence: TGTGCCAGCAGCCCCAGTCCCGCGGGGAATCAGCCCCAGCATTTT. The J gene is TRBJ1-5, the V gene TRBV9; D gene unclear. Germline loops: CDR1 SGDLS, CDR2 YYNGEE. Trimming removed 4 bases from V and 4 bases from J, with 15 bases in between. CDR3 length: 15 amino acids.

V and J are TRBV29-1 and TRBJ2-2; D is ambiguous. Trimming removed 4 bases at V and 6 bases at J, with 3 bases between. The germline V gene has CDR1 SQVTM and CDR2 ANQGSEA. This CDR3 has 10 amino acids. The CDR3 region is CSVVAGELFF. The CDR3 DNA sequence: TGCAGCGTTGTCGCCGGGGAGCTGTTTTTT.

The chain recombines TRBV11-2 with TRBJ1-3; 7 bases align to TRBD1. CDR1 and CDR2 (germline): SGHAT, FQNNGV. Losses at the gene ends were 1 base for V and 0 bases for J; bases not matched to a gene: 6. This CDR3 spans 17 amino acids. The CDR3 reads CASSLVPDRPSGNTIYF. The CDR3 DNA follows: TGTGCCAGCAGCTTAGTCCCGGACAGGCCCTCTGGAAACACCATATATTTT.

The chain uses TRBV9 and TRBJ2-5; TRBD2 is a possible D gene (5 bases). The CDR3 totals 16 residues. Deletions cut 0 bases from V and 2 bases from J, with 14 bases between. The germline CDR1 and CDR2 sequences are SGDLS and YYNGEE. CDR3 loop: CASSVGALPGQETQYF. The CDR3 DNA reads TGTGCCAGCAGCGTAGGAGCTCTCCCGGGGCAAGAGACCCAGTACTTC.

The rearrangement links TRBV7-9 to TRBJ1-6; D remains ambiguous. This CDR3 is built from 14 residues. Germline V lookup: CDR1 SEHNR, CDR2 FQNEAQ (reference sequence). Trimming cost V 2 bases and J 9 bases, with 11 bases left between them. CDR3 DNA: TGTGCCAGCAGCTTACATAAAGAAGGTTCACCCCTCCACTTT. Translating gives CASSLHKEGSPLHF.

V is TRBV9 and J is TRBJ2-6; no clear D. V lost 5 bases to trimming and J lost 0 bases, with 12 bases between them. The germline gives CDR1 SGDLS, CDR2 YYNGEE. The CDR3 contains 16 residues. CDR3 nucleotide sequence: TGTGCCAGCAGGCACGGCAAGTACTCTGGGGCCAACGTCCTGACTTTC. Encoded protein: CASRHGKYSGANVLTF.

The CDR3 nucleotides read TGTGCCAGCTGCTCTCGGGGTGGAGTCTACGAGCAGTACTTC. Amino acid sequence: CASCSRGGVYEQYF. V and J are TRBV7-2 and TRBJ2-7, with D possibly matching TRBD2 (5 bases). The germline gives CDR1 SGHTA, CDR2 FQGNSA. V gave up 8 bases and J gave up 3 bases, with 17 bases separating them. The CDR3 consists of 14 residues.